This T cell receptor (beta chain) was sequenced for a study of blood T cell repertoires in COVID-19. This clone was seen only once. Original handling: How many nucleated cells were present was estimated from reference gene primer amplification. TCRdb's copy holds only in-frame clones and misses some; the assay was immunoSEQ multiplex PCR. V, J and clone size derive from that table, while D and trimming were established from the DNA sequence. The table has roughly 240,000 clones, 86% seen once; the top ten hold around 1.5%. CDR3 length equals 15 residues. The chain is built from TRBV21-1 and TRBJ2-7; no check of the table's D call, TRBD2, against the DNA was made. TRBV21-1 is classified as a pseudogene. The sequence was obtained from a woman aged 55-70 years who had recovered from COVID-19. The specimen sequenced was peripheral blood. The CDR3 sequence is CASSKVEPPFYEQYF. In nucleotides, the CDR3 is TGTGCCAGCAGCAAAGTCGAGCCCCCATTCTACGAGCAGTACTTC.